This T cell receptor (beta chain) is from a study of Tregs in tolerant kidney transplant recipients. Points from the study as a whole: Tregs expanded with activated donor B cells seemed most donor-specific. No direct test of biological reproducibility was done here. The small number of patients limits these findings pending further validation.

Germline values: CDR1 SNHLY, CDR2 FYNNEI. The CDR3 contains 16 residues. V lost 2 bases to trimming and J lost 1 base; unmatched junction nucleotides: 6. Data came from immunoSEQ multiplex PCR; TCRdb stores just in-frame clones and leaves some out. The sample contains some 16,000 clones, roughly nine tenths of which appear only once. On this clone: Its antigen is unknown.

Thawed PBMCs were FACS-sorted into unstimulated CD4+CD25+CD127- regulatory T cells, CD4+CD25- non-regulatory cells, CD4 and CD8 cells. The sequence was collected from a human donor in good health. The sequencing input was CD8+ T cells from blood. The chain joins TRBV2 to TRBJ2-7, with 9 positions matching TRBD1. The CDR3 region is CASSEWMTGGSYEQYF. The CDR3, as DNA: TGTGCCAGCAGTGAATGGATGACAGGGGGTTCCTACGAGCAGTACTTC. Combining the CDR3 with reference TRBV2 and TRBJ2-7 gives the whole variable domain EPEVTQTPSHQVTQMGQEVILRCVPISNHLYFYWYRQILGQKVEFLVSFYNNEISEKSEIFDDQFSVERPDGSNFTLKIRSTKLEDSAMYFCASSEWMTGGSYEQYFGPGTRLTVT.